Included here is one TCR beta chain sequence, with context. Here immunoSEQ multiplex PCR was the method, and the copy in TCRdb shows in-frame clones only, minus some. The sample holds 74,000 or so clones; 80% to 90% are singletons and the top ten take 9% to 10%. These data belong to a study of OX40 agonist ivuxolimab in advanced cancers. The CDR3 consists of 14 residues. Trimming pared 4 bases from V and 0 bases from J, leaving 7 bases between. CDR1 and CDR2 from the germline V gene are MDHEN and SYDVKM. Material: CD4+ or CD8+ T cells sorted from blood, obtained in a trial of the OX40 agonist ivuxolimab. The chain couples TRBV28 to TRBJ2-1, with D possibly called TRBD1 or TRBD2 (5 bases each). The sequence derives from an adult with an advanced solid tumor such as melanoma, head and neck, liver or kidney cancer. Here the CDR3 DNA reads TGTGCCAGCAGTTGGGGGTTCTCCTACAATGAGCAGTTCTTC. Its translation: CASSWGFSYNEQFF.